This TCR beta chain comes out of a study of T-cell reconstitution after alpha-beta-depleted transplantation in children. TCRbeta library construction was performed incorporating unique molecular identifiers. TCRdb re-derived calls from the PCR reads in MiXCR, one entry per CDR3 protein. The data show some 640,000 distinct CDR3 sequences, with around a sixth seen just once and approximately 1.1% held by the top ten. CDR3 length equals 13 residues. The V gene's germline CDR1 is LNHNV and CDR2 YYDKDF (reference sequence). Trimming left V 0 bases short and J 4 bases short, with 6 bases between. Sequencing was performed on PBMCs from the stem cell graft donor, taken from the stem cell graft. The sequence was collected from a human donor who donated a stem cell graft to a child with acute myeloid leukemia. V usage is TRBV15 and J usage is TRBJ1-1, with D unclear. Here the CDR3 DNA reads TGTGCCACCAGCAGAGAGGGGAGCACTGAAGCTTTCTTT. Translation gives CATSREGSTEAFF. The variable domain in full, with the rest retrieved from reference TRBV15 and TRBJ1-1, is DAMVIQNPRYQVTQFGKPVTLSCSQTLNHNVMYWYQQKSSQAPKLLFHYYDKDFNNEADTPDNFQSRRPNTSFCFLDIRSPGLGDTAMYLCATSREGSTEAFFGQGTRLTVV.